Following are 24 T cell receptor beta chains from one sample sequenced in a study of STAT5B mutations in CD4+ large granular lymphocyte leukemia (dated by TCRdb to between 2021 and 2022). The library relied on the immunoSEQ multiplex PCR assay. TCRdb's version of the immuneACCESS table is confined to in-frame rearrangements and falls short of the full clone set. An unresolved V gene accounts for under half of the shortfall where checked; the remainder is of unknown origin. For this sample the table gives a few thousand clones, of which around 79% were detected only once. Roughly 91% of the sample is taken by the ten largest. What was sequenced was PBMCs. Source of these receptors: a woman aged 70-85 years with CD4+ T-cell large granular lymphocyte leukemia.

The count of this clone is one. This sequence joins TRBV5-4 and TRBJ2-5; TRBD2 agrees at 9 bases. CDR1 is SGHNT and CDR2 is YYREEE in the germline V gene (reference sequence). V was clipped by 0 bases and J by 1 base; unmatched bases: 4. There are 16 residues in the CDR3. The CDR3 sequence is CASSLGGRASQETQYF. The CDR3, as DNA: TGTGCCAGCAGCTTGGGCGGGAGGGCCTCCCAAGAGACCCAGTACTTC.

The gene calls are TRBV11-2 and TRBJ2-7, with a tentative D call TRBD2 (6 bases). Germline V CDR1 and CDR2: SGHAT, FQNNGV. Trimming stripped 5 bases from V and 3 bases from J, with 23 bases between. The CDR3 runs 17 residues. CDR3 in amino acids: CASSRTTAGAGLYEQYF. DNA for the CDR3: TGTGCCAGCAGCCGAACGACCGCTGGAGCGGGCCTCTACGAGCAGTACTTC.

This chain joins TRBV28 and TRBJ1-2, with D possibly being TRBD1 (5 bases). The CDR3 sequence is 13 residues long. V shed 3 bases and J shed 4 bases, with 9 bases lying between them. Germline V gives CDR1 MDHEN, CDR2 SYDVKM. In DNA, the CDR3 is TGTGCCAGCAGTTTGGGGAGGGGCTATGGCTACACCTTC. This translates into CASSLGRGYGYTF.

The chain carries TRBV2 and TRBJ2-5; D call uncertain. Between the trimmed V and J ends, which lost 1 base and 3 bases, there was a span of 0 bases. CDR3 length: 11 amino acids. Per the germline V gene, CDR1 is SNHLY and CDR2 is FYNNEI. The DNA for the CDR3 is TGTGCCAGCAGTGAAGAAGAGACCCAGTACTTC. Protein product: CASSEEETQYF.

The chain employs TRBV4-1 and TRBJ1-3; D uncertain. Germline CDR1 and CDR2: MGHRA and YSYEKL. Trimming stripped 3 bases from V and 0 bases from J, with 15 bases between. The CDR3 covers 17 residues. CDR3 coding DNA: TGCGCCAGCAGCCAGACTGGGCGGGCAGCCTCTGGAAACACCATATATTTT. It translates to CASSQTGRAASGNTIYF.

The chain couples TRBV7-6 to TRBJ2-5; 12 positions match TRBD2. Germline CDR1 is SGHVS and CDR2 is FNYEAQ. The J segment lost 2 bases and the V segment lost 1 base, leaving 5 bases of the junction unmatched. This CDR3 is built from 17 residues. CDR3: CASSLVSLAGGQETQYF. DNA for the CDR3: TGTGCCAGCAGCTTAGTCTCCCTAGCGGGGGGGCAAGAGACCCAGTACTTC.

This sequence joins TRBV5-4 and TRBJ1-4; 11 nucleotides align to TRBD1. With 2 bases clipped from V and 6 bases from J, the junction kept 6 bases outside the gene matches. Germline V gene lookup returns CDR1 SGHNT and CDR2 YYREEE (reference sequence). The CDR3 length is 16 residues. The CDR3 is CASSFRTGGQYEKLFF. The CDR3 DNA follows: TGTGCCAGCAGCTTTCGGACAGGGGGCCAGTATGAAAAACTGTTTTTT.

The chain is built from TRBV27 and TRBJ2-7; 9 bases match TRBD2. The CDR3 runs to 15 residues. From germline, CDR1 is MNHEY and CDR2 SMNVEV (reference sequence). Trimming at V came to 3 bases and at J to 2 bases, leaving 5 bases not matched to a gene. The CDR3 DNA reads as TGTGCCAGCAGTTTTAATCCTAGCGGGACCTACGAGCAGTACTTC. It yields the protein CASSFNPSGTYEQYF.

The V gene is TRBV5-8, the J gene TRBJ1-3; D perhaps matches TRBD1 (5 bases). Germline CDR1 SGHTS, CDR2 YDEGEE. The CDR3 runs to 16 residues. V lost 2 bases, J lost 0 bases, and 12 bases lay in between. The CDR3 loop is CASSFTVGVSGNTIYF. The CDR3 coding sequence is TGTGCCAGCAGCTTCACAGTAGGGGTCTCTGGAAACACCATATATTTT.

In nucleotides, the CDR3 is TGTGCCAGCAGCTTATTGAACGAGCAGTACTTC. This translates into CASSLLNEQYF. The chain links TRBV5-6 to TRBJ2-7; D remains ambiguous. Germline lookup yields CDR1 SGHDT and CDR2 YYEEEE. The CDR3 extends over 11 amino acids. Trimming cost V 2 bases and J 5 bases, with 5 bases left between them. Complete variable domain (other parts from reference TRBV5-6 and TRBJ2-7): DAGVTQSPTHLIKTRGQQVTLRCSPKSGHDTVSWYQQALGQGPQFIFQYYEEEERQRGNFPDRFSGHQFPNYSSELNVNALLLGDSALYLCASSLLNEQYFGPGTRLTVT.

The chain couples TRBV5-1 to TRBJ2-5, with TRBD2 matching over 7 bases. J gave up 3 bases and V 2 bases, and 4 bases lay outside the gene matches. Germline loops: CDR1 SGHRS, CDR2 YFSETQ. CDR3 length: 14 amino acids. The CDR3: CASSLGGREETQYF. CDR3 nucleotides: TGCGCCAGCAGCTTAGGCGGGAGAGAAGAGACCCAGTACTTC.

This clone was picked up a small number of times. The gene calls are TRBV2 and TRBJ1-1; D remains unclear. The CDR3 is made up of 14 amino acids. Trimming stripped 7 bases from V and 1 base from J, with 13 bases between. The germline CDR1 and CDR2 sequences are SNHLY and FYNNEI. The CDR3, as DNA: TGTGCCAGCACCGCGGCGTCGGGGAACACTGAAGCTTTCTTT. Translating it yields CASTAASGNTEAFF.

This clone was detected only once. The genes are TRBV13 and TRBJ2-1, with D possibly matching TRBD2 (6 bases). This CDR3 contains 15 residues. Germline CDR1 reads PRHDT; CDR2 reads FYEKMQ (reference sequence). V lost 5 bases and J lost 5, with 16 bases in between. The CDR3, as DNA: TGTGCCAGCAGCCGCGGGACTGGGGCACACAATGAGCAGTTCTTC. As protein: CASSRGTGAHNEQFF. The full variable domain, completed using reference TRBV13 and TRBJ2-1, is AAGVIQSPRHLIKEKRETATLKCYPIPRHDTVYWYQQGPGQDPQFLISFYEKMQSDKGSIPDRFSAQQFSDYHSELNMSSLELGDSALYFCASSRGTGAHNEQFFGPGTRLTVL.

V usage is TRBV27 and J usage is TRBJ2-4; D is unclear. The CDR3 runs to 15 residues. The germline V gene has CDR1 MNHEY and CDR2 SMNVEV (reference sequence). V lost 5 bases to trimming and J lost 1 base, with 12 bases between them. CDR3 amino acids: CASSAAVLAKNIQYF. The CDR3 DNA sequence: TGTGCCAGCAGTGCCGCCGTGTTGGCCAAAAACATTCAGTACTTC.

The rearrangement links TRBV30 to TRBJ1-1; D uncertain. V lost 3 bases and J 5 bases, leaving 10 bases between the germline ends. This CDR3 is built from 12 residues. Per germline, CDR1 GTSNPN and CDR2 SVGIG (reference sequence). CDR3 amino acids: CAWSGLRTEAFF. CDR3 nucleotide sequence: TGTGCCTGGAGCGGCCTTAGGACTGAAGCTTTCTTT.

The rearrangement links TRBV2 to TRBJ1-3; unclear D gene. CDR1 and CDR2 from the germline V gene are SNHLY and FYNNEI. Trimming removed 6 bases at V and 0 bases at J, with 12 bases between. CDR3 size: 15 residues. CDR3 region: CASRDGSYSGNTIYF. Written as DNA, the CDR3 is TGTGCCAGCAGAGACGGATCATACTCTGGAAACACCATATATTTT.

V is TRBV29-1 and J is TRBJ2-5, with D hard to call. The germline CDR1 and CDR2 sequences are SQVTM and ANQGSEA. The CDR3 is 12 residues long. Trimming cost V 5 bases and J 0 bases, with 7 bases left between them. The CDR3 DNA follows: TGCAGCGTTTCCTGGGACCAAGAGACCCAGTACTTC. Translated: CSVSWDQETQYF.

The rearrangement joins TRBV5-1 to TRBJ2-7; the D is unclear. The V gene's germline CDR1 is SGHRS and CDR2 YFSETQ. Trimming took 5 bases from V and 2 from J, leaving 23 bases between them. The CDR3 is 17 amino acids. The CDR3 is CASRYSSSATTTYEQYF. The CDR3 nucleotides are TGCGCCAGCAGGTATAGCTCCTCCGCGACCACCACCTACGAGCAGTACTTC. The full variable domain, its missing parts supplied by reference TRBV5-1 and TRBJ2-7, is KAGVTQTPRYLIKTRGQQVTLSCSPISGHRSVSWYQQTPGQGLQFLFEYFSETQRNKGNFPGRFSGRQFSNSRSEMNVSTLELGDSALYLCASRYSSSATTTYEQYFGPGTRLTVT.

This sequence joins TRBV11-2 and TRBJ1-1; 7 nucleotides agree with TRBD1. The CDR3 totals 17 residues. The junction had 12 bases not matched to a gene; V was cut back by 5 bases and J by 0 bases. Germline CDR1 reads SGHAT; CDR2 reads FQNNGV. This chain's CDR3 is CASSPSETGAVNTEAFF. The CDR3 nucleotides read TGTGCCAGCAGCCCCTCGGAAACAGGGGCTGTGAACACTGAAGCTTTCTTT. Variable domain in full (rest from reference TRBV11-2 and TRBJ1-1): EAGVAQSPRYKIIEKRQSVAFWCNPISGHATLYWYQQILGQGPKLLIQFQNNGVVDDSQLPKDRFSAERLKGVDSTLKIQPAKLEDSAVYLCASSPSETGAVNTEAFFGQGTRLTVV.

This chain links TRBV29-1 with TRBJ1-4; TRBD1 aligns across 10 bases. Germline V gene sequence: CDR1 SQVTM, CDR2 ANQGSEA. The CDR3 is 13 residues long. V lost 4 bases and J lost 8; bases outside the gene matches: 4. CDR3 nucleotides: TGCAGCGTTGCCGGGACAGGGGTGGAAAAACTGTTTTTT. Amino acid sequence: CSVAGTGVEKLFF.

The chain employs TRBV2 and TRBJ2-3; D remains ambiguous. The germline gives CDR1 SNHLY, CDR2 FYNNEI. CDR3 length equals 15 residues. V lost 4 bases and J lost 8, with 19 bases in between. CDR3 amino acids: CASSGGSSPRLTQYF. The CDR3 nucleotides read TGTGCCAGCAGTGGGGGAAGTTCTCCCCGCCTTACGCAGTATTTT.

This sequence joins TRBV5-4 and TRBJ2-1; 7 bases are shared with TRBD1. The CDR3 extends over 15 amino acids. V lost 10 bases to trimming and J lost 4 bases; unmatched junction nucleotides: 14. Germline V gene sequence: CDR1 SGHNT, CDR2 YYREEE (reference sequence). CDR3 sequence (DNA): TGTGCCGGACAGACCGGGACAGTAACATACAATGAGCAGTTCTTC. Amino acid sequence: CAGQTGTVTYNEQFF.

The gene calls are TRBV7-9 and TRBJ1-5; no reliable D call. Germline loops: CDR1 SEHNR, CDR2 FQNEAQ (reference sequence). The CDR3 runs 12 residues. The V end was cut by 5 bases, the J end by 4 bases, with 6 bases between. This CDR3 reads CASSPSNQPQHF. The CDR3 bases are TGTGCCAGCAGCCCTTCTAATCAGCCCCAGCATTTT.

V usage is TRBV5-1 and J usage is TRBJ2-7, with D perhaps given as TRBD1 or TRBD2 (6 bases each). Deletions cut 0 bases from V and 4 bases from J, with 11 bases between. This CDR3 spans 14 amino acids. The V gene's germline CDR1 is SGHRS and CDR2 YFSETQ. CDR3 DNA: TGCGCCAGCAGCTTGGGCGGGACAAGTTACGAGCAGTACTTC. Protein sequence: CASSLGGTSYEQYF.